The 17 T cell receptor beta chains below were found in one sample sequenced in a study of cytomegalovirus exposure and HLA in healthy donors. Researchers ran the PCR with 60 Vbeta and 13 Jbeta primers. The protocol was immunoSEQ multiplex PCR, while the TCRdb copy is restricted to in-frame clones and leaves out a portion. The sample consists of more than 150,000 clones, over 70% of them appearing once. The sequenced sample consisted of PBMCs. These TCRs come from a man over 45 in good health and CMV-seronegative.

The chain joins TRBV27 to TRBJ2-7; tentatively, D is TRBD2 (5 bases). V lost 3 bases, J lost 5 bases, and 11 bases lay in between. The CDR3 is 13 residues long. CDR1 MNHEY and CDR2 SMNVEV come from the germline V gene (reference sequence). CDR3 sequence: CASSFGGPNEQYF. Here the CDR3 DNA reads TGTGCCAGCAGTTTTGGCGGGCCCAACGAGCAGTACTTC.

The CDR3 here is CAWSVAPGQGVYGYTF. CDR3 nucleotide sequence: TGTGCCTGGAGTGTAGCCCCGGGACAGGGGGTCTATGGCTACACCTTC. The chain combines TRBV30 with TRBJ1-2; 11 bases are a match to TRBD1. The V segment lost 0 bases and the J segment 4 bases; nucleotides outside the gene matches: 7. The germline V gene has CDR1 GTSNPN and CDR2 SVGIG (reference sequence). The CDR3 sequence is 16 residues long.

V usage is TRBV12-5 and J usage is TRBJ2-5; the D is unclear. There are 10 residues in the CDR3. The V and J ends lost 4 bases and 5 bases respectively, with 2 bases between them. The germline gives CDR1 LGHNT, CDR2 FRNRAP. In nucleotides, the CDR3 is TGTGCTAGTGGTTCGGAGACCCAGTACTTC. Its translation is CASGSETQYF.

V gene TRBV15 combines with J gene TRBJ2-7, with TRBD2 matching 7 bases. V was pared by 4 bases and J by 4 bases, with 22 bases of the junction left unmatched. The germline V gene has CDR1 LNHNV and CDR2 YYDKDF (reference sequence). This CDR3 has 19 residues. CDR3 nucleotide sequence: TGTGCCACCAGCACCATGGGTTCACCGGGAGGATCTGTACCTTACGAGCAGTACTTC. Protein product: CATSTMGSPGGSVPYEQYF.

The chain joins TRBV12-5 to TRBJ1-1; D unresolved. The V gene lost 0 bases and the J gene lost 6 bases, with 5 bases spanning the gap. The CDR3 totals 12 residues. Germline assignment: CDR1 LGHNT and CDR2 FRNRAP. The CDR3 DNA reads as TGTGCTAGTGGTTTGGTATATGCTGAAGCTTTCTTT. Translation: CASGLVYAEAFF.

This clone showed up just a few times. The gene calls are TRBV12-5 and TRBJ1-2; weak D call: TRBD1 (6 bases). The CDR3 has 14 amino acids. Deletions cut 5 bases from V and 9 bases from J, with 19 bases between. Germline V gene lookup returns CDR1 LGHNT and CDR2 FRNRAP. The CDR3 region is CASGASRAGARYTF. As DNA, the CDR3 is TGTGCTAGTGGTGCGAGTCGGGCAGGGGCTCGCTACACCTTC.

This clone appeared a single time. This chain connects TRBV11-2 to TRBJ2-3; 8 bases line up with TRBD2. With 0 bases clipped from V and 2 bases from J, the junction kept 1 base outside the gene matches. Germline values: CDR1 SGHAT, CDR2 FQNNGV. This CDR3 has 15 residues. The CDR3: CASSLETSDTDTQYF. CDR3 in DNA: TGTGCCAGCAGCTTAGAGACTAGCGACACAGATACGCAGTATTTT.

The chain links TRBV30 to TRBJ2-7, with D perhaps matching TRBD1 (5 bases). The V gene lost 3 bases and the J gene lost 3 bases, with 6 bases spanning the gap. This CDR3 comprises 11 residues. In germline, CDR1 is GTSNPN, CDR2 SVGIG (reference sequence). CDR3 in amino acids: CAWRGDYEQYF. In nucleotides, the CDR3 is TGTGCCTGGAGAGGGGACTACGAGCAGTACTTC.

In its sample, this clone was seen a few times. The chain links TRBV6-1 to TRBJ1-2, with 9 bases matching TRBD1. The V gene end was trimmed by 3 bases and the J gene end by 7 bases; junction bases not matched to a gene: 6. Germline CDR1 is MNHNS and CDR2 is SASEGT. The CDR3 spans 14 residues. This chain's CDR3 is CASSEDRGQSGYTF. The CDR3 DNA sequence: TGTGCCAGCAGTGAGGACAGGGGCCAAAGTGGCTACACCTTC.

The rearrangement links TRBV7-2 to TRBJ2-1, with 8 positions matching TRBD2. CDR1 is SGHTA, CDR2 FQGNSA, per germline. CDR3 length: 16 residues. Trimming removed 3 bases from V and 4 bases from J; junction bases left unmatched: 8. This chain's CDR3 is CASSFAAGGGYNEQFF. DNA of the CDR3: TGTGCCAGCAGCTTCGCCGCCGGGGGGGGATACAATGAGCAGTTCTTC.

V usage is TRBV28 and J usage is TRBJ1-1, with 9 nucleotides matching TRBD1. Trimming at V came to 6 bases and at J to 3 bases, leaving 5 bases not matched to a gene. CDR3 length: 14 amino acids. Germline lookup yields CDR1 MDHEN and CDR2 SYDVKM. CDR3 bases: TGTGCCAGCAGACCGGGACAGGGACACACTGAAGCTTTCTTT. Protein sequence: CASRPGQGHTEAFF.

The chain has TRBV30 and TRBJ1-3; 10 bases align to TRBD1. Trimming took 4 bases from V and 0 from J; bases not matched to a gene: 3. CDR1 and CDR2 from the germline V gene are GTSNPN and SVGIG (reference sequence). The CDR3 is 15 residues long. CDR3 DNA: TGTGCCTGGAAGGGACAGGGGATCTCTGGAAACACCATATATTTT. Encoded protein: CAWKGQGISGNTIYF.

There are a few counts of this clone. The J gene is TRBJ2-2, the V gene TRBV9; D perhaps matches TRBD1 (5 bases). The CDR3 extends over 15 amino acids. Germline lookup yields CDR1 SGDLS and CDR2 YYNGEE. The germline V and J ends were trimmed by 1 base and 1 base, with 8 bases remaining between them. The CDR3 here is CASSVRTGNTGELFF. CDR3 in DNA: TGTGCCAGCAGCGTAAGAACAGGGAACACCGGGGAGCTGTTTTTT.

V and J are TRBV5-1 and TRBJ1-2; a weak D match, TRBD1 (5 bases). The CDR3 is 13 amino acids. Between the trimmed V and J ends, which lost 4 bases and 5 bases, there was a span of 12 bases. The germline CDR1 and CDR2 sequences are SGHRS and YFSETQ. The CDR3 sequence: CASSIDSWYGYTF. The CDR3 nucleotides read TGCGCCAGCAGCATCGACAGCTGGTATGGCTACACCTTC.

This rearrangement joins TRBV11-3 to TRBJ2-5; TRBD2 is a possible D gene (5 bases). In germline, CDR1 is SGHNT, CDR2 YENEEA. The V end was cut by 5 bases, the J end by 11 bases, with 24 bases between. The CDR3 sequence is 15 residues long. The CDR3 region has the DNA TGTGCCAGCAGCCCAAGTCTTGGAGTGGGGAGTGAGCAGTACTTC. Its translation: CASSPSLGVGSEQYF.

The sample holds one count of this clone. One end of the junction is discordant with germline, which a read error may explain. Additional DNA sequences in this sample encode the identical CDR3. The rearrangement joins TRBV9 to TRBJ1-6, with 8 nucleotides matching TRBD1. The CDR3 is made up of 15 amino acids. Germline CDR1 is SGDLS and CDR2 is YYNGEE. CDR3 amino acids: CASSVSGTGVSPLHF. In DNA form, the CDR3 reads TGTGCCAGCAGCGTATCTGGGACAGGAGTTTCACCCCTCCACTTC.

This clone has only a few counts. The CDR3 nucleotides read TGTGCCAGCAGTATCCGGACTAGCGGGGCCCTCTCAGAGACCCAGTACTTC. Translation: CASSIRTSGALSETQYF. V usage is TRBV27 and J usage is TRBJ2-5, with 12 bases aligning to TRBD2. CDR3 length: 17 residues. Germline assignment: CDR1 MNHEY and CDR2 SMNVEV (reference sequence). V lost 5 bases to trimming and J lost 4 bases; unmatched junction nucleotides: 11.